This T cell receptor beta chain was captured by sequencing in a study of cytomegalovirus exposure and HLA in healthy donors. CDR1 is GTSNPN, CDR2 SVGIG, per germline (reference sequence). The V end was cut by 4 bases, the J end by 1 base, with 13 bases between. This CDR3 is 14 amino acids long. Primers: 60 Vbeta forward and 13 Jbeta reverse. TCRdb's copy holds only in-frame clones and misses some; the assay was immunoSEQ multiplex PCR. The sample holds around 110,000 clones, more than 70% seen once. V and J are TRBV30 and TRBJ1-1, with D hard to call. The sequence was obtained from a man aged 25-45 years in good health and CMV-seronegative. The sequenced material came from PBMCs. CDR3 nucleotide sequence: TGTGCCTGGACTCGGGATAGAAAGAACACTGAAGCTTTCTTT. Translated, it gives CAWTRDRKNTEAFF. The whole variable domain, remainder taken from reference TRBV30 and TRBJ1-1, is SQTIHQWPATLVQPVGSPLSLECTVEGTSNPNLYWYRQAAGRGLQLLFYSVGIGQISSEVPQNLSASRPQDRQFILSSKKLLLSDSGFYLCAWTRDRKNTEAFFGQGTRLTVV.